This TCR beta chain was retrieved from a study of PD-1 blockade in classical Hodgkin lymphoma. Time point here: cycle 4 day 1 (C4D1), after 6 weeks of nivolumab. No patient escaped relapse after autologous stem cell transplantation, and brentuximab vedotin exposure varied. Thawed PBMCs were the source of CD4+ T cells, purified by magnetic negative selection. Best responses were complete response, partial response or progressive disease. Libraries were prepared by immunoSEQ multiplex PCR; TCRdb keeps only in-frame clonotypes and omits some of them. The table records about 30,000 clones, about 88% of them present only once. Germline V gives CDR1 SGHAT, CDR2 FQNNGV. The ends lost 4 bases at V and 4 bases at J; junction bases unmatched: 15. The CDR3 covers 19 residues.

Material: CD4+ T cells from blood, obtained before the fourth cycle of nivolumab. The chain combines TRBV11-2 with TRBJ2-1, with 11 bases identical to TRBD2. This clonotype was obtained from a human donor with classical Hodgkin lymphoma. The CDR3 DNA reads TGTGCCAGCAGCTCCATTAGTGGCCCCACTAGCGGGGGTTACAATGAGCAGTTCTTC. This encodes CASSSISGPTSGGYNEQFF.